This entry describes one T cell receptor beta chain. The data belong to a study of blood T cell repertoires in COVID-19. Assay used: immunoSEQ multiplex PCR; TCRdb lists only in-frame clones, some missing. Of 250,000 to 300,000 clones listed, roughly 90% were seen once; the top ten hold roughly 12%. CDR3 length: 15 amino acids. V shed 3 bases and J 4 bases; nucleotides not matched to a gene: 5. Per the germline V gene, CDR1 is LNHNV and CDR2 is YYDKDF (reference sequence). This chain uses TRBV15 with TRBJ1-3; TRBD1 matches 8 bases. The sequence came from a woman in her 30s with COVID-19, enrolled during active disease. Sequencing was performed on peripheral blood. CDR3 region: CATSSDRGGGNTIYF. Here the CDR3 DNA reads TGTGCCACCAGCAGCGACAGGGGAGGGGGAAACACCATATATTTT.